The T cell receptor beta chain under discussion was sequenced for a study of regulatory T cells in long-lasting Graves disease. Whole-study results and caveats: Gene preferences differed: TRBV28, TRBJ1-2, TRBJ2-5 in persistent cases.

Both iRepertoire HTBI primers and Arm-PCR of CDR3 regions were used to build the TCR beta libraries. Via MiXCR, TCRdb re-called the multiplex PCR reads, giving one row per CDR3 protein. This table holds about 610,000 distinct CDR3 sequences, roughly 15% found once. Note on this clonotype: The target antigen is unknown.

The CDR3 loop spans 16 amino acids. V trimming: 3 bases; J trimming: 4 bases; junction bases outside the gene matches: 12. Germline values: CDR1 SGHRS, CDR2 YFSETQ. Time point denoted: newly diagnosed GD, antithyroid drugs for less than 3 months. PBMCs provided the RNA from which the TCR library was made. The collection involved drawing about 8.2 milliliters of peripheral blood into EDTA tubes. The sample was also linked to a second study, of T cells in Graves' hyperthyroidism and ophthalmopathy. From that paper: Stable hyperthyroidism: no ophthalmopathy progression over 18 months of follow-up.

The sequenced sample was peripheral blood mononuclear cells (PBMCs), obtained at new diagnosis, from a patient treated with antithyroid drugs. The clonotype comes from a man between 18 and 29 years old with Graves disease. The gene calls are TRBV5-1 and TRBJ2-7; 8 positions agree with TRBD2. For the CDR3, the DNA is TGCGCCAGCAGCTCCAACCATCAGCGGGAGAGATACGAGCAGTACTTC. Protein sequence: CASSSNHQRERYEQYF.